The next 5 T cell receptor beta chains were all read from a single sample in a study of T-cell memory formation after mild COVID-19. TCRdb recomputed calls from the 5' RACE reads with MiXCR, one row per CDR3 protein. This repertoire shows some 350,000 distinct CDR3 sequences, 13% found once; its top ten account for 20% to 25%. The sample was PBMCs or a T cell subset sorted from them (not recorded which). Receptor source: a man aged 18-30 years who had mild COVID-19 (a few samples of this study predate the infection). Cell type and time point are not known.

The chain employs TRBV14 and TRBJ1-1; no definite D call. From germline, CDR1 is SGHDN and CDR2 FVKESK. The CDR3 sequence is 15 residues long. The germline V and J ends were trimmed by 4 bases and 4 bases, with 16 bases remaining between them. The DNA of the CDR3 is TGTGCCAGCAGCCGTCAGGCTGCGGGGAGCACTGAAGCTTTCTTT. It is translated as CASSRQAAGSTEAFF.

The V call is TRBV7-8, the J call TRBJ2-1, with 8 bases lining up with TRBD1. This CDR3 has 13 residues. Trimming took 6 bases from V and 6 from J; bases not matched to a gene: 4. CDR1 and CDR2 from the germline V gene are SGHVS and FQNEAQ. The CDR3 DNA sequence: TGTGCCAGCAGTCAGGGGGCGGTCAATGAGCAGTTCTTC. It encodes CASSQGAVNEQFF.

The chain carries TRBV7-6 and TRBJ2-1; TRBD2 matches 9 bases. V lost 1 base and J lost 5; bases outside the gene matches: 3. The CDR3 extends over 15 amino acids. The germline V gene encodes CDR1 SGHVS and CDR2 FNYEAQ. The CDR3 sequence is CASSLGGGVHNEQFF. The CDR3 coding sequence is TGTGCCAGCAGCTTAGGCGGGGGGGTCCACAATGAGCAGTTCTTC.

In its sample, this clonotype was seen many times. The rearrangement links TRBV9 to TRBJ1-1; possible D gene TRBD1, 6 bases. This CDR3 is built from 15 residues. Trimming took 4 bases from V and 5 from J, leaving 18 bases between them. The germline V gene has CDR1 SGDLS and CDR2 YYNGEE. CDR3 sequence reads: CASSPTRGALTEAFF. The CDR3 DNA sequence: TGTGCCAGCAGCCCAACAAGGGGGGCCCTTACTGAAGCTTTCTTT.

This clonotype was seen only a few times. The chain links TRBV5-1 to TRBJ2-5; TRBD1 is a possible D gene (6 bases). Per germline, CDR1 SGHRS and CDR2 YFSETQ. The CDR3 is 14 residues long. V gave up 4 bases and J gave up 1 base, with 11 bases separating them. CDR3 coding DNA: TGCGCCAGCAGCCTCCGGGACACCCAAGAGACCCAGTACTTC. Its protein product is CASSLRDTQETQYF. The whole variable domain, filled in from reference TRBV5-1 and TRBJ2-5, reads KAGVTQTPRYLIKTRGQQVTLSCSPISGHRSVSWYQQTPGQGLQFLFEYFSETQRNKGNFPGRFSGRQFSNSRSEMNVSTLELGDSALYLCASSLRDTQETQYFGPGTRLLVL.